The 4 T cell receptor beta chains in this list originate from one sample, sequenced in a study of a mutant IDH1 vaccine in newly diagnosed glioma. As for time point: baseline, week 1 (first vaccination visit). The treatment: pre-vaccination baseline after standard-of-care therapy. Assay: immunoSEQ multiplex PCR; the TCRdb copy retains only in-frame clones and omits some. The sample consists of around 67,000 clones, approximately 82% of them appearing once. The source was peripheral blood mononuclear cells (PBMCs), collected from a glioma patient treated with radiotherapy, temozolomide or both. These receptor sequences come from a woman aged 18-29 years with glioma. Some clones in this sample may be carry-over from other donors' samples.

The chain has TRBV9 and TRBJ1-2, with TRBD1 matching 8 bases. The J segment lost 8 bases and the V segment lost 3 bases, leaving 9 bases of the junction unmatched. This CDR3 contains 14 residues. Per germline, CDR1 SGDLS and CDR2 YYNGEE. The CDR3 loop reads CASSGGTGQVGYTF. CDR3 DNA: TGTGCCAGCAGCGGCGGGACAGGCCAGGTGGGCTACACCTTC. Combining the CDR3 with reference TRBV9 and TRBJ1-2 gives the whole variable domain DSGVTQTPKHLITATGQRVTLRCSPRSGDLSVYWYQQSLDQGLQFLIQYYNGEERAKGNILERFSAQQFPDLHSELNLSSLELGDSALYFCASSGGTGQVGYTFGSGTRLTVV.

The chain links TRBV2 to TRBJ1-1; 9 positions agree with TRBD1. The V and J ends lost 11 bases and 1 base, in that order; junction bases with no gene match: 11. The CDR3 is 15 residues long. Germline values: CDR1 SNHLY, CDR2 FYNNEI. CDR3 sequence: CAGKPDRGPNTEAFF. The CDR3 DNA reads as TGTGCCGGTAAGCCGGACAGGGGCCCGAACACTGAAGCTTTCTTT.

The chain links TRBV7-2 to TRBJ2-5; TRBD1 matches at 8 bases. The germline V gene encodes CDR1 SGHTA and CDR2 FQGNSA. The V segment lost 5 bases and the J segment 4 bases; nucleotides outside the gene matches: 6. The CDR3 length is 14 residues. CDR3 DNA: TGTGCCAGCAGCAATCCAGGGGGCAGAGAGACCCAGTACTTC. Its translation: CASSNPGGRETQYF.

The chain employs TRBV5-1 and TRBJ1-4, with D perhaps matching TRBD1 (5 bases). V was cut by 4 bases and J by 7 bases, with 14 bases left in between. The germline V gene encodes CDR1 SGHRS and CDR2 YFSETQ. This CDR3 region has 14 residues. The CDR3 reads CASSGQGVGEKLFF. The CDR3 bases are TGCGCCAGCAGCGGGCAGGGAGTGGGTGAAAAACTGTTTTTT.